This T cell receptor (beta chain) was retrieved from a study of blood T cell repertoires in COVID-19. Whole-study context: There were acute and convalescent COVID-19 samples, and they came from the United States, Italy and Spain. T cells, B-cell-depleted T cells, or PBMCs provided the cDNA or gDNA that served as material.

Libraries were prepared by immunoSEQ multiplex PCR; TCRdb keeps only in-frame clonotypes and omits some of them. Of some 450,000 clones listed, about 90% are singletons. This CDR3 comprises 15 residues. V lost 3 bases to trimming and J lost 4 bases; unmatched junction nucleotides: 3. Germline-derived CDR1 and CDR2 are ENHRY and SYGVKD. The sequenced material came from peripheral blood. The sequence derives from a man aged 18 to 35 with COVID-19, enrolled during active disease. The chain links TRBV10-3 to TRBJ2-3, with 11 bases aligning to TRBD2. The CDR3 coding sequence is TGTGCCATCAGTGATAGCGGGAGGGTTGCAGATACGCAGTATTTT. Amino acids: CAISDSGRVADTQYF.